One and the same sample provided the 2 T cell receptor beta chains below, sequenced in a study of control samples from healthy donors and cancer patients. Assay used: immunoSEQ multiplex PCR; TCRdb lists only in-frame clones, some missing. The data show over 150,000 clones, roughly 94% seen once. The specimen was blood. These receptor sequences come from a woman between 18 and 29 years old in good health.

The V gene is TRBV12-3 or TRBV12-4, the J gene TRBJ1-6; D gene unclear. This CDR3 is built from 12 residues. V was trimmed by 4 bases and J by 6 bases, leaving 4 bases between them. The CDR3 protein is CASSSPNSPLHF. For the CDR3, the DNA is TGTGCCAGCAGTTCCCCTAATTCACCCCTCCACTTT.

This chain joins TRBV7-2 and TRBJ2-7; D not certain. Germline CDR1 reads SGHTA; CDR2 reads FQGNSA. The CDR3 loop spans 15 amino acids. V lost 6 bases to trimming and J lost 0 bases, with 15 bases between them. The CDR3 loop is CASRRDTSSSYEQYF. In nucleotides, the CDR3 is TGTGCCAGCAGGCGAGATACCTCCAGCTCCTACGAGCAGTACTTC.